The sequence of this TCR beta chain was determined in a study of T cells in Graves' hyperthyroidism and ophthalmopathy. Study at large: Peripheral blood sampling occurred at initial diagnosis, before any treatment.

The CDR3 spans 15 residues. V gave up 5 bases and J gave up 2 bases, with 15 bases separating them. Germline CDR1 and CDR2: SEHNR and FQNEAQ (reference sequence). PBMCs were obtained from about 9 ml fresh peripheral blood. The TCR beta CDR3 regions underwent amplification using RNA transcripts as the source. Carried out on the TCR CDR3, a first-round RT-PCR used the HTBI primer set. TCRdb re-derived calls from the multiplex PCR reads in MiXCR, one entry per CDR3 protein. The sample consists of approximately 380,000 distinct CDR3 sequences, less than 20% of them appearing once. This clonotype was observed a handful of times.

This sequence was found in a man younger than 35 with Graves' ophthalmopathy. The sample comprised blood. This sequence joins TRBV7-9 and TRBJ1-2, with D tentatively TRBD1 (5 bases). Here the CDR3 reads CASSPLRGVNYGYTF. The CDR3 DNA reads TGTGCCAGCAGCCCCCTTCGGGGGGTGAACTATGGCTACACCTTC.